A selection of T cell receptor beta chains follows, all from one sample in a study of naive and memory T cell subsets. Each CDR3 protein is one row after TCRdb ran MiXCR on the UMI-ligation and nested PCR reads. The sample holds around 160,000 distinct CDR3 sequences, 17% seen once. Sequenced input: naive CD4+ T cells from blood. Source of these receptors: a human donor in good health. The CDR3 runs from the conserved cysteine through the conserved F or W. The D gene is left open where the match is weak. Only part of the rows carry a size: once, few, many, or a class if the clone is expanded.

TRBJ1-5	17	TRBV3-1	few	.	TGTGCCAGCAGCCAAGGACGGTTTGGTGGGACGGGTCAGCCCCAGCATTTT	CASSQGRFGGTGQPQHF
TRBJ2-5	16	TRBV19	.	TRBD2	TGTGCCAGTAGTATTGGGGCGGGAGGGCCGTCGGAGACCCAGTACTTC	CASSIGAGGPSETQYF
TRBJ2-7	19	TRBV5-6	.	.	TGTGCCAGCAGACCCTCTCCGGAGGGGGCTCACAGTCTTGGCTACGAGCAGTACTTC	CASRPSPEGAHSLGYEQYF
TRBJ2-7	14	TRBV6-5	.	TRBD2	TGTGCCAGCAGTCGCAGTGCGGGAGCGTACGAGCAGTACTTC	CASSRSAGAYEQYF
TRBJ2-7	14	TRBV7-2	few	TRBD1	TGTGCCAGCAGCACCAGACAGGGGGCCTACGAGCAGTACTTC	CASSTRQGAYEQYF
TRBJ2-1	22	TRBV7-2	few	.	TGTGCCAGCAGCCTGCCTGTTACAAGAAACGGCACGGAAAGGGGGTCCTACAATGAGCAGTTCTTC	CASSLPVTRNGTERGSYNEQFF
TRBJ1-4	16	TRBV6-6	.	TRBD1	TGTGCCAGCAGTTACGGGGGACAGGGGAGAGATGAAAAACTGTTTTTT	CASSYGGQGRDEKLFF
TRBJ1-5	15	TRBV12-3/TRBV12-4	few	.	TGTGCCAGCAGTTCCAGAGCACATAGCAATCAGCCCCAGCATTTT	CASSSRAHSNQPQHF
TRBJ2-4	17	TRBV5-1	.	TRBD2	TGCGCCAGCAGCCCGCAGACTAGCGGGAGCGGGGGTCACATTCAGTACTTC	CASSPQTSGSGGHIQYF
TRBJ2-1	13	TRBV6-5	.	.	TGTGCCAGCAGTTACGCTGGGTACAATGAGCAGTTCTTC	CASSYAGYNEQFF
TRBJ2-1	15	TRBV7-9	few	TRBD2	TGTGCCACCCCCGAACGAGGGAGGGTTTACAATGAGCAGTTCTTC	CATPERGRVYNEQFF
TRBJ2-7	14	TRBV12-3/TRBV12-4	.	.	TGTGCCAGCACCTTTTGGGGGAGCTCCTACGAGCAGTACTTC	CASTFWGSSYEQYF
TRBJ2-5	14	TRBV14	few	.	TGTGCCAGCAGCCAAGTTCTCGCGAGGGAGACCCAGTACTTC	CASSQVLARETQYF
TRBJ2-1	15	TRBV7-9	.	TRBD2	TGTGCCAGCAGCTTAAGGCGGGAGGGCAAAAATGAGCAGTTCTTC	CASSLRREGKNEQFF
TRBJ1-3	14	TRBV5-1	few	.	TGCGCCAGCAGCTGGGACGGCTCTGGAAACACCATATATTTT	CASSWDGSGNTIYF
TRBJ2-3	19	TRBV7-9	.	.	TGTGCCAGCAGCCAGCCCTGGGAATACCCGGGGAAGTACGCAGATACGCAGTATTTT	CASSQPWEYPGKYADTQYF
TRBJ2-3	11	TRBV7-2	few	.	TGTGCCAGCAGCACGGATTGGGCGCAGTATTTT	CASSTDWAQYF
TRBJ2-1	15	TRBV12-3/TRBV12-4	.	.	TGTGCCAGCATGAAAGGAGTGGTCCCTCACGACGAGCAGTTCTTC	CASMKGVVPHDEQFF
TRBJ2-7	14	TRBV5-6	few	.	TGTGCCAGCAGCTTGTACAGTCCGGCCGACGAGCAGTACTTC	CASSLYSPADEQYF
TRBJ2-5	14	TRBV10-3	few	TRBD1	TGTGCCATCAGTCCCCATGACAGGGGAGAGACCCAGTACTTC	CAISPHDRGETQYF
TRBJ1-1	16	TRBV20-1	.	.	TGCAGTGCTAGAGATTCTAGGGGCCTCGGTCTCACTGAAGCTTTCTTT	CSARDSRGLGLTEAFF
TRBJ2-7	14	TRBV5-1	.	.	TGCGCCAGCAGCTTGGACAGGGGAGGTCCCGAGCAGTACTTC	CASSLDRGGPEQYF
TRBJ1-1	16	TRBV11-2	few	.	TGTGCCAGCAGCCTCGGACGGAGGGGATCGAACACTGAAGCTTTCTTT	CASSLGRRGSNTEAFF
TRBJ2-1	14	TRBV28	few	.	TGTGCCAGCAGTTTATCAGCCAGGTACAATGAGCAGTTCTTC	CASSLSARYNEQFF
TRBJ2-2	15	TRBV30	few	TRBD1	TGTGCCTGGAGTGTGGGCAGGGGGAGCGCCGGGGAGCTGTTTTTT	CAWSVGRGSAGELFF
TRBJ1-1	15	TRBV3-1	.	.	TGTGCCAGCAGCCTCAGGGGCTCAAAAGAGAATGAAGCTTTCTTT	CASSLRGSKENEAFF
TRBJ2-1	12	TRBV28	.	.	TGTGCCAGCAGCTCGAGCGGACAAGAGCAGTTCTTC	CASSSSGQEQFF
TRBJ1-1	13	TRBV28	few	TRBD1	TGTGCCAGCAGTGAACAGGGGCGCTCTGAAGCTTTCTTT	CASSEQGRSEAFF
TRBJ2-1	16	TRBV24-1	.	TRBD2	TGTGCCACCAGTGATTTTGCCAGCGGGAGCTACAATGAGCAGTTCTTC	CATSDFASGSYNEQFF
TRBJ2-1	15	TRBV27	.	.	TGTGCCAGCAGTAACCGTCCAAGCTCCTACAATGAGCAGTTCTTC	CASSNRPSSYNEQFF
TRBJ2-2	17	TRBV7-2	few	TRBD2	TGTGCCAGCAGCAAAAATATGCTAGCGGGGGACACCGGGGAGCTGTTTTTT	CASSKNMLAGDTGELFF
TRBJ1-1	15	TRBV5-1	.	.	TGCGCCAGCAGCTTGAATATATACCAAGACACTGAAGCTTTCTTT	CASSLNIYQDTEAFF
TRBJ1-1	16	TRBV7-2	few	.	TGTGCCAGCAGCTTAGCAGCAGGGACATTTAACACTGAAGCTTTCTTT	CASSLAAGTFNTEAFF
TRBJ1-2	13	TRBV6-5	few	.	TGTGCCACCTGGCGGGGGAATAATTATGGCTACACCTTC	CATWRGNNYGYTF